The 16 T cell receptor beta chains below were found in one sample sequenced in a study of PD-1 blockade in classical Hodgkin lymphoma. Brentuximab vedotin exposure varied, and every patient relapsed after autologous stem cell transplantation. Using immunoSEQ multiplex PCR, the repertoire was profiled, and TCRdb retains in-frame clones only, with some absent. The table shows some 100,000 clones, with 80% to 95% occurring only once. Source: peripheral blood mononuclear cells (PBMCs), taken at baseline. These receptors originate from a human donor with classical Hodgkin lymphoma.

This chain connects TRBV30 to TRBJ2-1; tentative D call: TRBD2 (5 bases). CDR3 size: 12 residues. Germline CDR1 and CDR2: GTSNPN and SVGIG (reference sequence). Trimming removed 4 bases from V and 3 bases from J, with 7 bases in between. The CDR3 reads CAWTGGYNEQFF. The CDR3, as DNA: TGTGCCTGGACCGGAGGCTACAATGAGCAGTTCTTC.

The V gene is TRBV10-3, the J gene TRBJ2-7; D gene unclear. The CDR3 runs 16 residues. V lost 2 bases and J lost 3, with 17 bases in between. CDR1 is ENHRY, CDR2 SYGVKD, per germline. CDR3 DNA sequence: TGTGCCATCAGTGAGGTCTTGGCAAAGACCCTCTACGAGCAGTACTTC. It codes for CAISEVLAKTLYEQYF.

The sample holds one count of this clone. V gene TRBV29-1 combines with J gene TRBJ2-3; D tentatively reads TRBD1 or TRBD2 (7 bases each). Trimming took off 7 bases at V and 2 bases at J, with 13 bases between the two ends. Germline CDR1 and CDR2: SQVTM and ANQGSEA. The CDR3 runs 13 residues. The CDR3 region is CSAAGQYTDTQYF. For the CDR3, the DNA is TGCAGCGCAGCGGGACAGTACACAGATACGCAGTATTTT.

The V call is TRBV2, the J call TRBJ2-6; 9 bases agree with TRBD1. CDR3 length: 17 residues. With 7 bases clipped from V and 0 bases from J, the junction kept 7 bases outside the gene matches. Looked up from germline, CDR1 is SNHLY and CDR2 is FYNNEI. CDR3 nucleotide sequence: TGTGCCAGCAAATCGGGGACAGGGCTCTCTGGGGCCAACGTCCTGACTTTC. It is translated as CASKSGTGLSGANVLTF.

This sequence joins TRBV5-1 and TRBJ2-7; 10 bases match TRBD1. This CDR3 has 15 residues. Germline CDR1 and CDR2: SGHRS and YFSETQ. Unmatched junction bases numbered 6, after V lost 1 base and J lost 5 bases. Here the CDR3 DNA reads TGCGCCAGCAGCTTGTTGGGACAGGGGATCCACGAGCAGTACTTC. Translation gives CASSLLGQGIHEQYF.

The chain has TRBV5-1 and TRBJ2-5, with D perhaps matching TRBD1 (5 bases). CDR1 and CDR2 from the germline V gene are SGHRS and YFSETQ. The CDR3 spans 17 residues. The germline V and J ends were trimmed by 1 base and 3 bases, with 19 bases remaining between them. The CDR3 DNA sequence: TGCGCCAGCAGCTTGACCTCACGAAAAGGGGCCGAAGAGACCCAGTACTTC. Its translation is CASSLTSRKGAEETQYF.

In regard to this clone: The sample contains more than one DNA sequence encoding this CDR3. The chain is built from TRBV7-6 and TRBJ1-4; no reliable D call. This CDR3 is built from 12 residues. The germline V gene has CDR1 SGHVS and CDR2 FNYEAQ. The V gene lost 1 base and the J gene lost 7 bases, with 4 bases spanning the gap. This CDR3 reads CASSLGGEKLFF. The CDR3 nucleotides are TGTGCCAGCAGCTTAGGGGGTGAAAAACTGTTTTTT.

The CDR3 DNA follows: TGCGCCAGCAGCTTCCGGCTAGCGGGAGCGGTCCCAGCTCCAGATACGCAGTATTTT. Translating gives CASSFRLAGAVPAPDTQYF. The rearrangement joins TRBV5-1 to TRBJ2-3; 10 bases are shared with TRBD2. Trimming cost V 2 bases and J 4 bases; bases outside gene matches: 16. There are 19 residues in the CDR3. The germline CDR1 and CDR2 sequences are SGHRS and YFSETQ. Full variable domain (remainder filled in from reference TRBV5-1 and TRBJ2-3): KAGVTQTPRYLIKTRGQQVTLSCSPISGHRSVSWYQQTPGQGLQFLFEYFSETQRNKGNFPGRFSGRQFSNSRSEMNVSTLELGDSALYLCASSFRLAGAVPAPDTQYFGPGTRLTVL.

The chain uses TRBV30 and TRBJ1-4; 7 nucleotides line up with TRBD1. Germline assignment: CDR1 GTSNPN and CDR2 SVGIG (reference sequence). Trimming at V came to 3 bases and at J to 3 bases, leaving 7 bases not matched to a gene. The CDR3 consists of 15 residues. CDR3 protein: CAWSRQGRPNEKLFF. The DNA of the CDR3 is TGTGCCTGGAGCCGACAGGGTCGGCCTAATGAAAAACTGTTTTTT.

The chain uses TRBV6-4 and TRBJ1-2, with 7 bases identical to TRBD1. There are 13 residues in the CDR3. V lost 0 bases, J lost 8 bases, and 3 bases stayed unmatched. The germline gives CDR1 MRHNA, CDR2 SNTAGT. CDR3 loop: CASSDSRGLGYTF. The DNA of the CDR3 is TGTGCCAGCAGTGACTCAAGGGGGCTAGGCTACACCTTC.

Remarks on this clone: The same CDR3 is also encoded by other DNA sequences in this sample. The rearrangement uses TRBV5-1 and TRBJ1-5; D gene uncertain. Germline V gives CDR1 SGHRS, CDR2 YFSETQ. V was cut by 0 bases and J by 3 bases, with 16 bases left in between. The CDR3 is 17 amino acids. The CDR3 loop reads CASSLGFGRETNQPQHF. The CDR3 DNA is TGCGCCAGCAGCTTGGGATTTGGTAGAGAAACCAATCAGCCCCAGCATTTT.

The genes are TRBV6-1 and TRBJ1-4; D perhaps matches TRBD1 (5 bases). Germline-derived CDR1 and CDR2 are MNHNS and SASEGT. With 4 bases removed from V and 9 bases from J, the gap between germline ends came to 15 bases. This CDR3 spans 14 amino acids. As DNA, the CDR3 is TGTGCCAGCAGTGCCCGGGACGGAAATAAAAAACTGTTTTTT. Protein product: CASSARDGNKKLFF.

The V call is TRBV11-2, the J call TRBJ2-3; no clear D gene. Germline CDR1 is SGHAT and CDR2 is FQNNGV. This CDR3 is 11 amino acids long. The V end lost 3 bases, the J end lost 2 bases, and 0 bases lay between the germline ends. The CDR3 reads CASSFTDTQYF. CDR3 nucleotides: TGTGCCAGCAGCTTCACAGATACGCAGTATTTT.

The chain has TRBV19 and TRBJ1-2; D gene uncertain. CDR1 is LNHDA, CDR2 SQIVND, per germline (reference sequence). There are 13 residues in the CDR3. V shed 3 bases and J shed 2 bases, with 7 bases lying between them. CDR3 nucleotide sequence: TGTGCCAGTAGTATCCGCCGAAACTATGGCTACACCTTC. The encoded protein is CASSIRRNYGYTF.

The chain carries TRBV25-1 and TRBJ2-5; unclear D gene. With 3 bases removed from V and 4 bases from J, the gap between germline ends came to 9 bases. From germline, CDR1 is MGHDK and CDR2 SYGVNS. This CDR3 contains 13 residues. Here the CDR3 DNA reads TGTGCCAGCAGTGACTACAACCGAGAGACCCAGTACTTC. This sequence encodes CASSDYNRETQYF. Variable domain in full (rest from reference TRBV25-1 and TRBJ2-5): EADIYQTPRYLVIGTGKKITLECSQTMGHDKMYWYQQDPGMELHLIHYSYGVNSTEKGDLSSESTVSRIRTEHFPLTLESARPSHTSQYLCASSDYNRETQYFGPGTRLLVL.

This clone was seen once. This chain joins TRBV4-1 and TRBJ1-2, with D perhaps TRBD1 (6 bases). Germline V gene lookup returns CDR1 MGHRA and CDR2 YSYEKL. The CDR3 consists of 16 residues. V lost 1 base to trimming and J lost 2 bases, with 14 bases between them. The CDR3 DNA reads as TGCGCCAGCAGCCAAGCCCCCCGGGACACCAACTATGGCTACACCTTC. It yields the protein CASSQAPRDTNYGYTF.